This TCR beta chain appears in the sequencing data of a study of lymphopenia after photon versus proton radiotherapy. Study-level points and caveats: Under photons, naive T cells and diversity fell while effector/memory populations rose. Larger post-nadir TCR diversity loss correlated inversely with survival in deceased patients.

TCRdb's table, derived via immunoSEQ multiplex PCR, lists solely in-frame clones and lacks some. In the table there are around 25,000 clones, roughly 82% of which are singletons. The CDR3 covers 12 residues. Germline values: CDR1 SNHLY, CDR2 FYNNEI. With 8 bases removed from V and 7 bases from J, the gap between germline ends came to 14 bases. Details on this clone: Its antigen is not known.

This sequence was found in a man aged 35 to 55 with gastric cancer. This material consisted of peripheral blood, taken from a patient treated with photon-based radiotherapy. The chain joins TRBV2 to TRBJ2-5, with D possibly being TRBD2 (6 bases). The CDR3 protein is CASGEPRGTQYF. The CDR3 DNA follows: TGTGCCAGCGGAGAGCCGCGGGGGACCCAGTACTTC.